This record looks at one TCR beta chain sequence and its context. Its antigen is unknown. V gave up 4 bases and J gave up 8 bases; unmatched junction bases: 14. The germline V gene encodes CDR1 SEHNR and CDR2 FQNEAQ (reference sequence). The CDR3 has 19 residues. The sample is drawn from a study of PD-1 blockade in classical Hodgkin lymphoma. Findings and caveats of the study: Repertoires differed for reasons still undefined, possibly disease activity or prior therapy. Patients starting nivolumab less than 1 year after ASCT had lower diversity and were excluded from later analyses.

Here immunoSEQ multiplex PCR was the method, and the copy in TCRdb shows in-frame clones only, minus some. In the table there are about 21,000 clones, about 87% of which are singletons. Time point meaning: cycle 4 day 1 (C4D1), after around six weeks of nivolumab. No patient escaped relapse after autologous stem cell transplantation, and brentuximab vedotin exposure varied. Magnetic negative selection isolated CD8+ T cells from thawed PBMCs. The sequenced sample was CD8+ T cells from blood, obtained before the fourth cycle of nivolumab. This clonotype originated in a human donor with classical Hodgkin lymphoma. The V gene is TRBV7-9, the J gene TRBJ2-1; 16 bases agree with TRBD2. The CDR3 nucleotides read TGTGCCAGCAGCTCTAGTCCGGGGGGGACTAGCGGGAGGGTATATGAGCAGTTCTTC. The encoded protein is CASSSSPGGTSGRVYEQFF.